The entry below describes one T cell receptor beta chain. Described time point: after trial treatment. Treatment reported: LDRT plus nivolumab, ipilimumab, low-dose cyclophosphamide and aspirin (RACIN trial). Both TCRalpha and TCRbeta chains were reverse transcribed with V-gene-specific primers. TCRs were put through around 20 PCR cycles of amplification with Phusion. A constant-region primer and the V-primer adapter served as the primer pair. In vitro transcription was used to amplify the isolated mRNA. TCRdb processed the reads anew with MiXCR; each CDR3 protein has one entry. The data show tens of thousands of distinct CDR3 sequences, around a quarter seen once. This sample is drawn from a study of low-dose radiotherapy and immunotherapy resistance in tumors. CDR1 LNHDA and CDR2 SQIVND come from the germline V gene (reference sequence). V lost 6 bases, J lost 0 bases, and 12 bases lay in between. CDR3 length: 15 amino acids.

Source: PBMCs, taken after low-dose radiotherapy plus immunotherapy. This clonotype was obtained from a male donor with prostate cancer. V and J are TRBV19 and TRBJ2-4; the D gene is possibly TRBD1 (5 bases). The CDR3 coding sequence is TGTGCCAGTAGCCCGACAGATCTAGCCAAAAACATTCAGTACTTC. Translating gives CASSPTDLAKNIQYF.